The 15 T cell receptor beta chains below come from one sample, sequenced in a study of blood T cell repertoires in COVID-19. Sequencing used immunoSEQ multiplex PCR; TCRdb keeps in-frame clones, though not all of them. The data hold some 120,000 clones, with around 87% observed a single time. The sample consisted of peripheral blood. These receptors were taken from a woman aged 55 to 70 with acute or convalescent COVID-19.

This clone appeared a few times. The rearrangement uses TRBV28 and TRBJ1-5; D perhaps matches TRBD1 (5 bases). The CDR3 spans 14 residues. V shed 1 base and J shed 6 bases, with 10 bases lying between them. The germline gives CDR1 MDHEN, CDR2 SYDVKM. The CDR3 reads CASSLLGQGQPQHF. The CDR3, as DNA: TGTGCCAGCAGTTTATTAGGGCAGGGTCAGCCCCAGCATTTT. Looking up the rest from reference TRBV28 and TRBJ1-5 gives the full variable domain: DVKVTQSSRYLVKRTGEKVFLECVQDMDHENMFWYRQDPGLGLRLIYFSYDVKMKEKGDIPEGYSVSREKKERFSLILESASTNQTSMYLCASSLLGQGQPQHFGDGTRLSIL.

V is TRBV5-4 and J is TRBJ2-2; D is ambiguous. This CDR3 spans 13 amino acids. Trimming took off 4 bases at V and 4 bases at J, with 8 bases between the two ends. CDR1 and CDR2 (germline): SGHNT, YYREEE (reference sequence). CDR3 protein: CASSLSPTGELFF. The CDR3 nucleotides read TGTGCCAGCAGCCTGAGTCCCACCGGGGAGCTGTTTTTT.

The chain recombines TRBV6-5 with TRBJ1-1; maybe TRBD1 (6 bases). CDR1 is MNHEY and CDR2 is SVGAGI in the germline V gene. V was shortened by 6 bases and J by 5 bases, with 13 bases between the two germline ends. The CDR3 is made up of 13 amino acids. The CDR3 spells CASRRTGSTEAFF. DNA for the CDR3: TGTGCCAGCAGGCGTACAGGGTCTACTGAAGCTTTCTTT.

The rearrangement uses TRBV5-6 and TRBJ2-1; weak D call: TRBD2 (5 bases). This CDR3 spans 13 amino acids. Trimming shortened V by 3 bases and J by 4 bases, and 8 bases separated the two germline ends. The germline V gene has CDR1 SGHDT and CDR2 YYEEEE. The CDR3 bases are TGTGCCAGCAGCTCGGACTTTTACAATGAGCAGTTCTTC. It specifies CASSSDFYNEQFF.

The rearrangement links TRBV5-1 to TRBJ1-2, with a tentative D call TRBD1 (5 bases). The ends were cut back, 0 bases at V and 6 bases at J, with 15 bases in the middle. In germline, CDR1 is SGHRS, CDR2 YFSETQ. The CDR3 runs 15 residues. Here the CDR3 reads CASSLAWGGSNGYTF. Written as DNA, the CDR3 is TGCGCCAGCAGCTTGGCCTGGGGGGGTAGTAATGGCTACACCTTC.

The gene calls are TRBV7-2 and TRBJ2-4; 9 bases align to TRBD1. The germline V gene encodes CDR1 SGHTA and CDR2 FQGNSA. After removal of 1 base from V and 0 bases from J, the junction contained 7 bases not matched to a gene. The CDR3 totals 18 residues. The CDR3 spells CASSLGTWTGVAKNIQYF. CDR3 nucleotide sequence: TGTGCCAGCAGCTTAGGAACCTGGACAGGGGTAGCCAAAAACATTCAGTACTTC.

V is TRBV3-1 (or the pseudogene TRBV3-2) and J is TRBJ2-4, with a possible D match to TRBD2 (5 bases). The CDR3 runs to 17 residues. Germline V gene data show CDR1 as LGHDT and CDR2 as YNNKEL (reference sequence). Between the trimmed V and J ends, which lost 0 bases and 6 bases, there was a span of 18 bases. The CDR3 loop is CASSQDPGGLGGNIQYF. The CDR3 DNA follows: TGTGCCAGCAGCCAAGATCCTGGCGGGTTGGGCGGAAACATTCAGTACTTC.

Written as DNA, the CDR3 is TGCAGCGTTCCATATCTAGCGGGAGTAGGCAATGAGCAGTTCTTC. This encodes CSVPYLAGVGNEQFF. The chain employs TRBV29-1 and TRBJ2-1; 10 nucleotides match TRBD2. Trimming cost V 5 bases and J 6 bases; bases outside gene matches: 10. The germline CDR1 and CDR2 sequences are SQVTM and ANQGSEA. The CDR3 is 15 amino acids.

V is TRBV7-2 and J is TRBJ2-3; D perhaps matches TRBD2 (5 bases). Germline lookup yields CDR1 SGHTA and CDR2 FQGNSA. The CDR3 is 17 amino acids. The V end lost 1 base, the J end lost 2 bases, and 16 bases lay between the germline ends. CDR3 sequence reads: CASSLGGRGSLTDTQYF. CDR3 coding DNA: TGTGCCAGCAGCTTAGGAGGGAGAGGGAGCCTCACAGATACGCAGTATTTT.

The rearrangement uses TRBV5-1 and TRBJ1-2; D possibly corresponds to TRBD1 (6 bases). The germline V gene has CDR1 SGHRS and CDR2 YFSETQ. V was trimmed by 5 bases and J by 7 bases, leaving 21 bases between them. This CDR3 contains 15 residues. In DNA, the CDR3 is TGCGCCAGCAGTCGAACTGAGCAGGGGATCGGTGGCTACACCTTC. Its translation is CASSRTEQGIGGYTF. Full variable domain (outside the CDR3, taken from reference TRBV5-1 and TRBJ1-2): KAGVTQTPRYLIKTRGQQVTLSCSPISGHRSVSWYQQTPGQGLQFLFEYFSETQRNKGNFPGRFSGRQFSNSRSEMNVSTLELGDSALYLCASSRTEQGIGGYTFGSGTRLTVV.

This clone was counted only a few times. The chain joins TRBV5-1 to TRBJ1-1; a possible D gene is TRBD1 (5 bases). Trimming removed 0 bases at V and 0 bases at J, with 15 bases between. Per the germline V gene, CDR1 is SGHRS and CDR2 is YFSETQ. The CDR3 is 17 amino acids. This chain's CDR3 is CASSLVGVLLMNTEAFF. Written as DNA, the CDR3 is TGCGCCAGCAGCTTGGTAGGGGTCCTTTTAATGAACACTGAAGCTTTCTTT.

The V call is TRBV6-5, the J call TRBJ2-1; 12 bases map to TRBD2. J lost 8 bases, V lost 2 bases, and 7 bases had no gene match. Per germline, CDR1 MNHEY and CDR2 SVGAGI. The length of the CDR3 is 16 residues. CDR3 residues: CASSYTGLAGRDEQFF. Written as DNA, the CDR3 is TGTGCCAGCAGTTACACTGGACTAGCGGGAAGGGATGAGCAGTTCTTC.

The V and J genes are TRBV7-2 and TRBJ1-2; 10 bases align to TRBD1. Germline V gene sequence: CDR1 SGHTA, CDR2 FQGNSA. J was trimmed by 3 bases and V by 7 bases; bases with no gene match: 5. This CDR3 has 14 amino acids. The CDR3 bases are TGTGCCAGCAACCCGACAGGGGGCTACTATGGCTACACCTTC. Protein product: CASNPTGGYYGYTF.

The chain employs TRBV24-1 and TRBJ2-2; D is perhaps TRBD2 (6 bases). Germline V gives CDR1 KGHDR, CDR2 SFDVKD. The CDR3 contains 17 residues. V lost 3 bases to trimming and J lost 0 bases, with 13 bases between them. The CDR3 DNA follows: TGTGCCACCAGTGATACCTTAGCGGCTGCGAACACCGGGGAGCTGTTTTTT. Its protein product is CATSDTLAAANTGELFF.

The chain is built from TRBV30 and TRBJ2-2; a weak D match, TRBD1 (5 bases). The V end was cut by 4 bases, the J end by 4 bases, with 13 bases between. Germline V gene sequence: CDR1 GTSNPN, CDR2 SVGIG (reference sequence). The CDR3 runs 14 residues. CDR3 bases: TGTGCCTGGAATCCTGGGGCCTTCACCGGGGAGCTGTTTTTT. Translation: CAWNPGAFTGELFF.